This T cell receptor beta chain was sequenced during a study of T-cell reconstitution after alpha-beta-depleted transplantation in children. This CDR3 spans 15 amino acids. The V gene's germline CDR1 is ENHRY and CDR2 SYGVKD. V dropped 2 bases and J dropped 4 bases, with 11 bases sitting between them. Preparation of the TCRbeta library was carried out with unique molecular identifiers. One entry per CDR3 protein results from TCRdb running MiXCR on the PCR reads. The data show about 230,000 distinct CDR3 sequences, more than 10% seen once. This clonotype was seen many times. Material: PBMCs from the stem cell graft donor, obtained from the stem cell graft. The source of this sequence is a human donor who donated a stem cell graft to a child with acute lymphoblastic leukemia. The V call is TRBV10-3, the J call TRBJ2-2; D is perhaps TRBD1 (6 bases). CDR3 nucleotide sequence: TGTGCCATCAGTGAGACAGGGTCTCGCACCGGGGAGCTGTTTTTT. This codes for CAISETGSRTGELFF.